This TCR beta chain is drawn from a study of cytomegalovirus exposure and HLA in healthy donors. V gave up 6 bases and J gave up 0 bases; unmatched junction bases: 7. Germline V gene sequence: CDR1 MNHNY, CDR2 SVGAGI (reference sequence). The CDR3 extends over 16 amino acids. Regarding the study as a whole: Among TCR beta chains of equal frequency, HLA-associated ones were more clonally expanded in a later analysis. Presence/absence analyses rested on an assumption that sequencing depth was roughly uniform across donors. The authors excluded some V segments, including TRBV6-2 and TRBV6-3, as indistinguishable.

This clone has only a few counts. Its antigen is as yet unknown. The PCR made use of 60 Vbeta and 13 Jbeta primers. Generated by immunoSEQ multiplex PCR, the TCRdb table keeps only in-frame clones and is missing some. The data contain fewer than 140,000 clones, about 75% of them singletons. The source is a male donor in good health and CMV-seropositive. This chain connects TRBV6-6 to TRBJ2-5, with 10 bases fitting TRBD1. Source material: PBMCs. The CDR3 protein is CASRPGQGLYQETQYF. The CDR3 nucleotides read TGTGCCAGCAGACCGGGACAGGGGTTGTACCAAGAGACCCAGTACTTC.